The 23 T cell receptor beta chains listed next were all sequenced from one sample in a study of blood T cells in healthy people across ages (dated by TCRdb to 2013 to 2016). Libraries were made using 5' RACE. The instrument was an Illumina HiSeq 2500. A second PCR of about 7 to 12 cycles was run with a J-beta primer mix and a sample-barcoded 5' primer. TCRdb reprocessed the public reads (quality trimming at Q25 with fastp, clone calling with MiXCR) and kept in-frame beta chains. Every entry covers one CDR3 protein and lists the most common genes and DNA from its rows. The sample profile shows fewer than 750,000 distinct CDR3 sequences; roughly 43% of them were found once. The ten top clones hold approximately 23% of the sample. Material: blood. The receptors were sampled from a man aged 80 or over in good health.

This clonotype was counted at least ten times. The rearrangement uses TRBV4-3 and TRBJ2-3; D might be TRBD2 (7 bases). Trimming took off 3 bases at V and 0 bases at J, with 19 bases between the two ends. The CDR3 totals 18 residues. The V gene's germline CDR1 is LGHNA and CDR2 YSLEER. Written as DNA, the CDR3 is TGCGCCAGCAGCCAGACACGGGGCGGGGGCCCCAGCACAGATACGCAGTATTTT. It translates to CASSQTRGGGPSTDTQYF.

This clonotype was observed a few times. The chain recombines TRBV3-1 with TRBJ2-3, with D perhaps TRBD2 (5 bases). Germline CDR1 is LGHDT and CDR2 is YNNKEL (reference sequence). This CDR3 is 17 amino acids long. Trimming pared 1 base from V and 2 bases from J, leaving 16 bases between. CDR3 DNA sequence: TGTGCCAGCAGCCAAGGGACTCACCGAAGAACCACAGATACGCAGTATTTT. Protein product: CASSQGTHRRTTDTQYF.

The chain carries TRBV10-3 and TRBJ2-1; maybe TRBD2 (6 bases). Trimming removed 3 bases at V and 4 bases at J, with 13 bases between. The CDR3 is 15 residues long. Germline V gene data show CDR1 as ENHRY and CDR2 as SYGVKD. The CDR3 DNA follows: TGTGCCATCAGTGACCCCGGGAGTGGGTACAATGAGCAGTTCTTC. It translates to CAISDPGSGYNEQFF.

The chain is built from TRBV20-1 and TRBJ2-2, with D perhaps TRBD1 or TRBD2 (5 bases each). Germline V lookup: CDR1 DFQATT, CDR2 SNEGSKA (reference sequence). Trimming stripped 6 bases from V and 3 bases from J, with 17 bases between. This CDR3 has 15 residues. For the CDR3, the DNA is TGCAGTGCCCGGCCCGTTGGGGGTTACACCGGGGAGCTGTTTTTT. Translating it yields CSARPVGGYTGELFF.

This clonotype was detected many times. The chain links TRBV6-6 to TRBJ2-3; 10 nucleotides line up with TRBD2. CDR3 size: 17 residues. The ends lost 6 bases at V and 3 bases at J; junction bases unmatched: 12. Germline CDR1 is MNHNY and CDR2 is SVGAGI (reference sequence). Written as DNA, the CDR3 is TGTGCCAGCAGCCCCGCGCAAACTAGCGGGGTAACAGATACGCAGTATTTT. As protein: CASSPAQTSGVTDTQYF.

Here the CDR3 reads CASKGAGGDTQYF. The CDR3 bases are TGTGCCAGCAAGGGAGCGGGGGGGGATACGCAGTATTTT. The rearrangement links TRBV12-3 or TRBV12-4 to TRBJ2-3; TRBD2 agrees at 10 bases. The CDR3 length is 13 residues. Germline trimming cut 7 bases from V and 6 bases from J; bases unmatched to any gene: 4.

At least ten counts were recorded for this clonotype. The DNA for the CDR3 is TGTGCCAGCAGTCGGGACAGGGTCTACGAGCAGTACTTC. It is translated as CASSRDRVYEQYF. V usage is TRBV6-6 and J usage is TRBJ2-7; TRBD1 matches 9 bases. Germline V gene sequence: CDR1 MNHNY, CDR2 SVGAGI (reference sequence). The CDR3 runs 13 residues. V was clipped by 5 bases and J by 3 bases; unmatched bases: 2.

The rearrangement joins TRBV20-1 to TRBJ2-5, with TRBD1 as a possible D gene (6 bases). The CDR3 covers 14 residues. Germline V gives CDR1 DFQATT, CDR2 SNEGSKA (reference sequence). The ends were cut back, 3 bases at V and 1 base at J, with 12 bases in the middle. CDR3 in amino acids: CSASRKQGQETQYF. CDR3 nucleotide sequence: TGCAGTGCTAGTAGGAAACAGGGCCAAGAGACCCAGTACTTC.

V is TRBV29-1 and J is TRBJ2-3; 10 bases align to TRBD2. Germline loops: CDR1 SQVTM, CDR2 ANQGSEA. V trimming: 4 bases; J trimming: 6 bases; junction bases outside the gene matches: 7. The length of the CDR3 is 14 residues. In nucleotides, the CDR3 is TGCAGCGTTGGAGAGCGGGGGGGCGGGGATACGCAGTATTTT. It yields the protein CSVGERGGGDTQYF.

This clonotype has a count of ten or more. The rearrangement uses TRBV6-5 and TRBJ1-6; D remains ambiguous. V was pared by 2 bases and J by 0 bases, with 8 bases between. CDR1 is MNHEY and CDR2 is SVGAGI in the germline V gene. This CDR3 spans 16 amino acids. This CDR3 is CASSYRTSSYNSPLHF. Written as DNA, the CDR3 is TGTGCCAGCAGTTACCGCACGAGCTCCTATAATTCACCCCTCCACTTT.

The sample holds a few counts of this clonotype. The rearrangement links TRBV7-9 to TRBJ2-1, with 9 bases matching TRBD1. The V gene end was trimmed by 5 bases and the J gene end by 12 bases; junction bases not matched to a gene: 14. Germline loops: CDR1 SEHNR, CDR2 FQNEAQ (reference sequence). The CDR3 loop spans 15 amino acids. The CDR3 DNA is TGTGCCAGCAGCCCGGACAGGGGCGAGCGGACGGGGCAGTTCTTC. Its protein is CASSPDRGERTGQFF.

The genes are TRBV7-8 and TRBJ2-3; D is undetermined. Germline CDR1 reads SGHVS; CDR2 reads FQNEAQ. The CDR3 sequence is 11 residues long. Between the trimmed V and J ends, which lost 7 bases and 6 bases, there was a span of 8 bases. CDR3 sequence (DNA): TGTGCCAGCACCTCGGTGGATACGCAGTATTTT. This codes for CASTSVDTQYF.

The sample holds a few counts of this clonotype. The chain carries TRBV27 and TRBJ2-1; 10 nucleotides agree with TRBD2. Unmatched junction bases numbered 5, after V lost 7 bases and J lost 5 bases. The CDR3 runs 14 residues. Germline assignment: CDR1 MNHEY and CDR2 SMNVEV (reference sequence). In DNA, the CDR3 is TGTGCCAGCAAACTAGCGGGGTCGAACAATGAGCAGTTCTTC. Translation gives CASKLAGSNNEQFF.

This chain connects TRBV20-1 to TRBJ2-1; 8 positions match TRBD2. CDR1 is DFQATT and CDR2 is SNEGSKA in the germline V gene (reference sequence). The CDR3 extends over 15 amino acids. With 6 bases clipped from V and 4 bases from J, the junction kept 11 bases outside the gene matches. CDR3 bases: TGCAGTGCAAAACCTACTAGCGGCCGTTACAATGAGCAGTTCTTC. It is translated as CSAKPTSGRYNEQFF.

This clonotype occurred a few times. This chain joins TRBV20-1 and TRBJ2-3; D uncertain. Germline CDR1 and CDR2: DFQATT and SNEGSKA (reference sequence). The V and J ends lost 0 bases and 2 bases respectively, with 12 bases between them. CDR3 size: 15 residues. CDR3 residues: CSARDSRDLTDTQYF. CDR3 coding DNA: TGCAGTGCTAGAGATAGTAGGGATCTCACAGATACGCAGTATTTT.

This chain connects TRBV6-5 to TRBJ2-1; D is unclear. The CDR3 runs to 11 residues. V shed 6 bases and J shed 11 bases, with 11 bases lying between them. Per the germline V gene, CDR1 is MNHEY and CDR2 is SVGAGI. The CDR3 protein is CASSSNSKQFF. In DNA form, the CDR3 reads TGTGCCAGCAGCTCAAATAGTAAGCAGTTCTTC.

The chain uses TRBV7-2 and TRBJ2-5, with D hard to call. Looked up from germline, CDR1 is SGHTA and CDR2 is FQGNSA. V lost 6 bases and J lost 4, with 18 bases in between. CDR3 length: 15 residues. The DNA for the CDR3 is TGTGCCAGCAGTCCTAGTCCTGCGGTGGTAGAGACCCAGTACTTC. Translated, it gives CASSPSPAVVETQYF.

The chain links TRBV12-3 or TRBV12-4 to TRBJ2-2; 13 bases are a match to TRBD2. Unmatched junction bases numbered 3, after V lost 7 bases and J lost 7 bases. There are 14 residues in the CDR3. CDR3 nucleotides: TGTGCCAGCAAAGGACTAGCGGGGGACGGGGAGCTGTTTTTT. Amino acid sequence: CASKGLAGDGELFF.

This clonotype was observed a few times. The chain carries TRBV20-1 and TRBJ2-3; unclear D gene. The germline gives CDR1 DFQATT, CDR2 SNEGSKA (reference sequence). CDR3 length: 13 residues. V was trimmed by 0 bases and J by 4 bases, leaving 8 bases between them. The CDR3 sequence: CSARDNKADTQYF. CDR3 in DNA: TGCAGTGCTAGAGATAATAAGGCAGATACGCAGTATTTT.

There are a few counts of this clonotype. This sequence joins TRBV7-2 and TRBJ2-7; D uncertain. This CDR3 is 13 amino acids long. V shed 4 bases and J shed 1 base, with 8 bases lying between them. Per the germline V gene, CDR1 is SGHTA and CDR2 is FQGNSA. CDR3 amino acids: CASSSLGSYEQYF. CDR3 nucleotides: TGTGCCAGCAGCTCCCTTGGGTCCTACGAGCAGTACTTC.

In its sample, this clonotype was seen a few times. V and J are TRBV4-2 and TRBJ2-5; D perhaps matches TRBD2 (6 bases). Trimming stripped 4 bases from V and 5 bases from J, with 14 bases between. The CDR3 loop spans 14 amino acids. Germline assignment: CDR1 LGHNA and CDR2 YNFKEQ. CDR3 nucleotides: TGTGCCAGCAGCCCCCGGGTCGGGAGTGAGACCCAGTACTTC. It encodes CASSPRVGSETQYF.

This clonotype was counted at least ten times. The V call is TRBV6-5, the J call TRBJ1-2; D is undetermined. V lost 4 bases to trimming and J lost 8 bases, with 11 bases between them. Germline CDR1 and CDR2: MNHEY and SVGAGI. This CDR3 comprises 12 residues. CDR3 bases: TGTGCCAGCAGTTCCATTAGAGGAGGCTACACCTTC. This translates into CASSSIRGGYTF.

This clonotype was recorded a few times. The V and J genes are TRBV20-1 and TRBJ2-7; 8 nucleotides align to TRBD1. This CDR3 contains 13 residues. Trimming at V came to 6 bases and at J to 3 bases, leaving 7 bases not matched to a gene. CDR1 and CDR2 (germline): DFQATT, SNEGSKA (reference sequence). The CDR3 nucleotides are TGCAGTGCCATAAAGGACAGGGACTACGAGCAGTACTTC. This gives the protein CSAIKDRDYEQYF.